This TCR beta chain was sequenced for a study of blood T cell repertoires in COVID-19. The wider study: Acute-phase and convalescent COVID-19 samples originated in the United States, Italy and Spain. The cDNA or gDNA used as material had been derived from T cells, B-cell-depleted T cells, or PBMCs.

The CDR3 extends over 16 amino acids. Trimming took 0 bases from V and 6 from J, leaving 19 bases between them. CDR1 and CDR2 (germline): SGDLS, YYNGEE. In the authors' workflow: Estimates of nucleated cell counts were drawn from the amplification of reference gene primers. Produced via immunoSEQ multiplex PCR; TCRdb's table is partial and in-frame only. That table gives V, J and clone size, and the DNA gave D and trimming. This sample has 55,000 to 95,000 clones, with roughly 81% found just once. In its sample, this clone was seen once. The rearrangement joins TRBV9 to TRBJ2-7, with D possibly TRBD1 on 6 matching bases. Material: peripheral blood. This receptor was taken from a woman aged 70 to 79 with acute or convalescent COVID-19. The CDR3 nucleotides are TGTGCCAGCAGCGTAGCGGGGCAGGGGCAAAGAAGCGAGCAGTACTTC. This codes for CASSVAGQGQRSEQYF.